These 27 T cell receptor beta chains were sequenced from one sample in a study of cytomegalovirus exposure and HLA in healthy donors. In the PCR, 60 Vbeta and 13 Jbeta primers were used. Here immunoSEQ multiplex PCR was the method, and the copy in TCRdb shows in-frame clones only, minus some. The sample lists tens of thousands of clones; under 70% were seen once. Sequencing input: PBMCs. Receptors originate from a woman aged 50 to 60 in good health and CMV-seropositive.

The chain carries TRBV7-9 and TRBJ1-2, with a weak D call TRBD1 (5 bases). V was cut by 2 bases and J by 5 bases, with 18 bases left in between. The CDR3 extends over 16 amino acids. CDR1 is SEHNR and CDR2 is FQNEAQ in the germline V gene (reference sequence). Here the CDR3 reads CASSLNGPGGEYGYTF. DNA for the CDR3: TGTGCCAGCAGCTTAAATGGCCCCGGGGGGGAATATGGCTACACCTTC.

In its sample, this clone was seen a few times. The chain uses TRBV5-4 and TRBJ1-4, with D perhaps matching TRBD1 (6 bases). CDR1 is SGHNT and CDR2 is YYREEE in the germline V gene (reference sequence). The ends were cut back, 3 bases at V and 3 bases at J, with 9 bases in the middle. The CDR3 extends over 14 amino acids. CDR3 amino acids: CASSSRGSNEKLFF. The CDR3 bases are TGTGCCAGCAGCTCCAGGGGATCTAATGAAAAACTGTTTTTT.

Concerning this clone itself: An end of the junction does not agree with germline; a read error may underlie this. The V call is TRBV7-9, the J call TRBJ1-1; D remains unclear. CDR1 SEHNR and CDR2 FQNEAQ come from the germline V gene (reference sequence). CDR3 length equals 12 residues. CDR3 region: CSSSLLDSEAFF. CDR3 nucleotide sequence: TGTTCCAGCAGTCTTCTGGACTCTGAAGCTTTCTTT.

This clone turned up a few times. The V gene is TRBV5-1, the J gene TRBJ1-2, with 8 bases identical to TRBD1. CDR1 is SGHRS and CDR2 is YFSETQ in the germline V gene. Unmatched junction bases numbered 7, after V lost 4 bases and J lost 8 bases. The CDR3 extends over 13 amino acids. In DNA, the CDR3 is TGCGCCAGCAGCCCAGGACAGGGCGAAGGCTACACCTTC. It codes for CASSPGQGEGYTF.

As concerns this clone: A junction boundary mismatches the germline segment, possibly from a read error. The rearrangement uses TRBV7-9 and TRBJ1-6; D remains unclear. Per the germline V gene, CDR1 is SEHNR and CDR2 is FQNEAQ (reference sequence). This CDR3 has 17 amino acids. DNA for the CDR3: TGTTCCAGCAGCTCCACTAGGGAGAGCTCCTATAATTCACCCCTCCACTTT. Residues: CSSSSTRESSYNSPLHF.

This clone was recorded only once. This sequence joins TRBV27 and TRBJ1-2, with TRBD1 matching 8 bases. The CDR3 contains 12 residues. Germline assignment: CDR1 MNHEY and CDR2 SMNVEV (reference sequence). The junction had 3 bases not matched to a gene; V was cut back by 4 bases and J by 8 bases. CDR3 nucleotide sequence: TGTGCCAGCAGTTCGACAGGGGTCGGCTACACCTTC. Its translation: CASSSTGVGYTF.

This clone was recorded only once. The CDR3 sequence is CASSLVQADNEQFF. The CDR3 coding sequence is TGTGCCAGCAGCTTAGTACAGGCAGACAATGAGCAGTTCTTC. The rearrangement joins TRBV7-9 to TRBJ2-1, with a tentative D call TRBD1 (5 bases). The germline V gene has CDR1 SEHNR and CDR2 FQNEAQ (reference sequence). V shed 1 base and J shed 5 bases, with 9 bases lying between them. The CDR3 is 14 residues long.

Turning to this clone: This sample also contains other DNA sequences that code for the same CDR3. The chain carries TRBV5-4 and TRBJ2-2; TRBD2 aligns across 9 bases. From germline, CDR1 is SGHNT and CDR2 YYREEE (reference sequence). V gave up 7 bases and J gave up 3 bases; unmatched junction bases: 10. CDR3 length equals 16 residues. CDR3 in DNA: TGTGCCAGCTCCGAGGGGCTAGCGGGGTACACCGGGGAGCTGTTTTTT. Translation: CASSEGLAGYTGELFF. Full variable domain (rest looked up from reference TRBV5-4 and TRBJ2-2): ETGVTQSPTHLIKTRGQQVTLRCSSQSGHNTVSWYQQALGQGPQFIFQYYREEENGRGNFPPRFSGLQFPNYSSELNVNALELDDSALYLCASSEGLAGYTGELFFGEGSRLTVL.

This clone was counted a single time. The rearrangement links TRBV6-5 to TRBJ2-1, with 10 nucleotides matching TRBD2. Germline CDR1 and CDR2: MNHEY and SVGAGI. After removal of 6 bases from V and 2 bases from J, the junction contained 4 bases not matched to a gene. CDR3 length: 15 residues. The CDR3 region is CASSLAGVPYNEQFF. The CDR3 DNA reads TGTGCCAGCAGCCTAGCGGGGGTCCCCTACAATGAGCAGTTCTTC.

V is TRBV15 and J is TRBJ2-7, with a tentative D call TRBD1 (6 bases). Per the germline V gene, CDR1 is LNHNV and CDR2 is YYDKDF (reference sequence). V gave up 1 base and J gave up 5 bases, with 12 bases separating them. This CDR3 is 14 amino acids long. CDR3 sequence: CATSRGQDENEQYF. DNA for the CDR3: TGTGCCACCAGCAGAGGACAGGATGAGAACGAGCAGTACTTC.

V is TRBV7-9 and J is TRBJ2-7; TRBD2 agrees at 8 bases. Germline V CDR1 and CDR2: SEHNR, FQNEAQ (reference sequence). CDR3 length equals 19 residues. Trimming removed 5 bases from V and 2 bases from J; junction bases left unmatched: 20. CDR3 loop: CASSPGARVGGGGTYEQYF. CDR3 bases: TGTGCCAGCAGCCCAGGAGCCAGGGTAGGTGGCGGGGGGACCTACGAGCAGTACTTC.

This sequence joins TRBV4-2 and TRBJ1-6; 10 bases are shared with TRBD1. This CDR3 spans 20 amino acids. CDR1 is LGHNA and CDR2 is YNFKEQ in the germline V gene. The V and J ends lost 2 bases and 10 bases, in that order; junction bases with no gene match: 20. The CDR3 nucleotides read TGTGCCAGCAGCCAACAATGGGGGGGGAGGAGGGACAGGGGAGAGTCACCCCTCCACTTT. Protein sequence: CASSQQWGGRRDRGESPLHF.

The gene calls are TRBV7-9 and TRBJ2-5; 10 nucleotides align to TRBD1. V lost 3 bases to trimming and J lost 5 bases; unmatched junction nucleotides: 6. Per the germline V gene, CDR1 is SEHNR and CDR2 is FQNEAQ (reference sequence). CDR3 length: 15 amino acids. The CDR3, as DNA: TGTGCCAGCAGCTTCCGACAGGGGGCATTTGAGACCCAGTACTTC. This encodes CASSFRQGAFETQYF.

A few counts support this clone. This same CDR3 is encoded by further DNA sequences in the sample. The V gene is TRBV2, the J gene TRBJ2-7, with a tentative D call TRBD2 (5 bases). The germline gives CDR1 SNHLY, CDR2 FYNNEI. Between the trimmed V and J ends, which lost 6 bases and 3 bases, there was a span of 15 bases. The CDR3 runs 14 residues. CDR3 amino acids: CASSGGEDYYEQYF. The CDR3, as DNA: TGTGCCAGCAGCGGAGGTGAAGATTACTACGAGCAGTACTTC.

A few counts support this clone. The rearrangement uses TRBV30 and TRBJ2-1; no firm D call. Trimming stripped 0 bases from V and 6 bases from J, with 6 bases between. The CDR3 has 12 amino acids. Germline-derived CDR1 and CDR2 are GTSNPN and SVGIG (reference sequence). The CDR3 DNA reads as TGTGCCTGGAGTGTCTCCGGCAATGAGCAGTTCTTC. As protein: CAWSVSGNEQFF.

The genes are TRBV9 and TRBJ1-1; 10 bases agree with TRBD1. V was pared by 0 bases and J by 3 bases, with 2 bases of the junction left unmatched. The CDR3 sequence is 15 residues long. The germline gives CDR1 SGDLS, CDR2 YYNGEE. The CDR3 sequence is CASSVGGQGDTEAFF. The CDR3 coding sequence is TGTGCCAGCAGCGTAGGCGGACAGGGGGACACTGAAGCTTTCTTT.

The rearrangement uses TRBV14 and TRBJ2-5, with 10 nucleotides matching TRBD1. This CDR3 has 15 residues. J lost 4 bases, V lost 6 bases, and 8 bases had no gene match. Per germline, CDR1 SGHDN and CDR2 FVKESK. The CDR3 region is CASRTTGGGGETQYF. The CDR3, as DNA: TGTGCCAGCAGGACGACAGGGGGCGGAGGAGAGACCCAGTACTTC.

The chain carries TRBV5-6 and TRBJ2-7, with 7 positions matching TRBD1. Germline CDR1 is SGHDT and CDR2 is YYEEEE. Trimming cost V 5 bases and J 6 bases; bases outside gene matches: 8. The CDR3 sequence is 13 residues long. The CDR3 is CASSRQGESEQYV. In DNA form, the CDR3 reads TGTGCCAGCAGTCGACAGGGAGAAAGCGAGCAGTACGTC.

CDR3 loop: CASSLSGRDRDTQYF. In nucleotides, the CDR3 is TGTGCCAGCAGCTTGTCGGGTCGCGATAGAGATACGCAGTATTTT. This rearrangement joins TRBV5-5 to TRBJ2-3; D ambiguous. This CDR3 is 15 amino acids long. V shed 1 base and J shed 5 bases, with 14 bases lying between them. Germline values: CDR1 SGHKS, CDR2 YYEKEE (reference sequence).

The gene calls are TRBV28 and TRBJ1-6; tentative D call: TRBD1 (5 bases). CDR3 length: 15 residues. Germline-derived CDR1 and CDR2 are MDHEN and SYDVKM. The V and J ends lost 3 bases and 10 bases respectively, with 16 bases between them. This chain's CDR3 is CASSLPWQGSSPLHF. CDR3 in DNA: TGTGCCAGCAGTTTGCCCTGGCAGGGAAGCTCACCCCTCCACTTT.

The chain recombines TRBV30 with TRBJ1-5; the match to TRBD1 covers 11 bases. The germline gives CDR1 GTSNPN, CDR2 SVGIG (reference sequence). The CDR3 sequence is 15 residues long. V shed 1 base, J shed 6 bases, and the junction held 5 bases outside the gene matches. CDR3 nucleotides: TGTGCCTGGAGTGCCAAGGGACAGGGGGGTCAGCCCCAGCATTTT. Protein product: CAWSAKGQGGQPQHF.

This clone was detected a few times. The chain joins TRBV5-6 to TRBJ2-1; 7 bases map to TRBD2. CDR3 size: 15 residues. The V segment lost 0 bases and the J segment 4 bases; nucleotides outside the gene matches: 4. Germline V gene data show CDR1 as SGHDT and CDR2 as YYEEEE. CDR3 nucleotide sequence: TGTGCCAGCAGCTTGGGGGGCGGGGGATACAATGAGCAGTTCTTC. It translates to CASSLGGGGYNEQFF.

The rearrangement uses TRBV5-4 and TRBJ2-7; 7 bases line up with TRBD2. The ends lost 9 bases at V and 2 bases at J; junction bases unmatched: 11. The CDR3 loop spans 14 amino acids. CDR1 is SGHNT, CDR2 YYREEE, per germline (reference sequence). CDR3 in amino acids: CATKFWGGAYEQYF. The CDR3, as DNA: TGTGCCACCAAATTCTGGGGGGGGGCCTACGAGCAGTACTTC.

The sample holds a few counts of this clone. The chain links TRBV13 to TRBJ2-5; 11 nucleotides line up with TRBD1. Losses at the gene ends were 0 bases for V and 0 bases for J; bases not matched to a gene: 3. In germline, CDR1 is PRHDT, CDR2 FYEKMQ (reference sequence). The CDR3 runs 17 residues. In DNA form, the CDR3 reads TGTGCCAGCAGCTTAGGGGACAGGGGGCATTACCAAGAGACCCAGTACTTC. It specifies CASSLGDRGHYQETQYF.

The CDR3 loop is CASSLTGGRRNYGYTF. DNA for the CDR3: TGCGCCAGCAGCCTAACAGGGGGCCGTAGGAACTATGGCTACACCTTC. The V and J genes are TRBV4-1 and TRBJ1-2; 9 bases fit TRBD1. V shed 4 bases, J shed 2 bases, and the junction held 8 bases outside the gene matches. The germline V gene has CDR1 MGHRA and CDR2 YSYEKL. CDR3 length equals 16 residues.

The chain is built from TRBV6-1 and TRBJ2-4; 8 bases align to TRBD1. Germline CDR1 reads MNHNS; CDR2 reads SASEGT. The CDR3 totals 14 residues. V lost 6 bases and J lost 8; bases outside the gene matches: 9. This CDR3 reads CASSGGQGFYIQYF. The CDR3, as DNA: TGTGCCAGCAGCGGAGGACAGGGCTTTTACATTCAGTACTTC.

This clone was detected a few times. The rearrangement uses TRBV19 and TRBJ2-5; TRBD2 agrees at 7 bases. Germline V gene lookup returns CDR1 LNHDA and CDR2 SQIVND (reference sequence). The CDR3 is 16 amino acids. V lost 2 bases to trimming and J lost 4 bases; unmatched junction nucleotides: 10. In DNA, the CDR3 is TGTGCCAGTAGTATATTTCGGGGGGTGGATCGAGAGACCCAGTACTTC. It specifies CASSIFRGVDRETQYF.